The rows below give T cell receptor beta chains drawn from one sample of a study of blood T cell repertoires in COVID-19. Generated by immunoSEQ multiplex PCR, the TCRdb table keeps only in-frame clones and is missing some. The table shows approximately 100,000 clones, with 84% occurring only once. The sample taken for sequencing was peripheral blood. These receptors were obtained from a human donor in a cohort sampled during active COVID-19. Both conserved end residues are part of each CDR3.

j_call: TRBJ1-2; v_call: TRBV29-1; cdr3_aa: CSVEVTSDYGYTF
j_call: TRBJ2-1; v_call: TRBV7-9; cdr3_aa: CASSLRPAGDYNEQFF
j_call: TRBJ2-1; v_call: TRBV11-3; cdr3_aa: CASSLGGTHSYNEQFF
j_call: TRBJ1-3; v_call: TRBV2; cdr3_aa: CASSGQGAGNTIYF
j_call: TRBJ1-1; v_call: TRBV6-5; cdr3_aa: CASSLTGMNTEAFF
j_call: TRBJ2-7; v_call: TRBV7-3; cdr3_aa: CASSAGTGDYEQYF
j_call: TRBJ2-7; v_call: TRBV5-1; cdr3_aa: CASSLGSGRQRTEQYF
j_call: TRBJ2-2; v_call: TRBV3-1/TRBV3-2; cdr3_aa: CASSQGRVTGELFF
j_call: TRBJ2-3; v_call: TRBV10-1; cdr3_aa: CASSDPTRLAGGRTDTQYF
j_call: TRBJ1-6; v_call: TRBV3-1/TRBV3-2; cdr3_aa: CASSQGTPGSYNSPLHF
j_call: TRBJ2-3; v_call: TRBV2; cdr3_aa: CASSSQVTADTQYF
j_call: TRBJ1-2; v_call: TRBV18; cdr3_aa: CASSPQSRVSGYTF
j_call: TRBJ1-1; v_call: TRBV3-1/TRBV3-2; cdr3_aa: CASSQMSTGGVTEAFF
j_call: TRBJ2-1; v_call: TRBV7-9; cdr3_aa: CASSEIAGGNEQFF
j_call: TRBJ2-2; v_call: TRBV5-1; cdr3_aa: CASSFRESTGELFF
j_call: TRBJ2-3; v_call: TRBV6-4; cdr3_aa: CASSMTGGVADTQYF
j_call: TRBJ1-1; v_call: TRBV7-3; cdr3_aa: CASGRGADTEAFF
j_call: TRBJ2-6; v_call: TRBV5-1; cdr3_aa: CASSFGQPTSGANVLTF
j_call: TRBJ1-2; v_call: TRBV5-6; cdr3_aa: CASSLNQGGILMHGYTF
j_call: TRBJ2-7; v_call: TRBV7-3; cdr3_aa: CASSPTSGPYEQYF
j_call: TRBJ2-3; v_call: TRBV3-1/TRBV3-2; cdr3_aa: CASSPRTSGGAAGTDTQYF
j_call: TRBJ2-7; v_call: TRBV15; cdr3_aa: CATSRDRGREQYF
j_call: TRBJ1-2; v_call: TRBV5-1; cdr3_aa: CASSLATGTSYGYTF
j_call: TRBJ1-4; v_call: TRBV5-1; cdr3_aa: CASSLAIGQGSEKLFF
j_call: TRBJ1-4; v_call: TRBV19; cdr3_aa: CASSIAGQREKLFF
j_call: TRBJ1-1; v_call: TRBV5-1; cdr3_aa: CASYGGGGNTEAFF
j_call: TRBJ2-1; v_call: TRBV10-2; cdr3_aa: CASSEIGQSYNEQFF
j_call: TRBJ2-1; v_call: TRBV3-1/TRBV3-2; cdr3_aa: CASSQGSGPRQFF
j_call: TRBJ2-7; v_call: TRBV9; cdr3_aa: CASTRTDRAGYEQYF
j_call: TRBJ2-2; v_call: TRBV7-9; cdr3_aa: CASSHKGTLNTGELFF
j_call: TRBJ1-4; v_call: TRBV18; cdr3_aa: CASSPRRSEKLFF
j_call: TRBJ2-2; v_call: TRBV4-3; cdr3_aa: CASSQDGRVRTGELFF
j_call: TRBJ1-5; v_call: TRBV19; cdr3_aa: CASKQGHQPQHF
j_call: TRBJ2-5; v_call: TRBV7-2; cdr3_aa: CASSPGTPGETQYF
j_call: TRBJ2-7; v_call: TRBV3-1/TRBV3-2; cdr3_aa: CASSRGGTEYF
j_call: TRBJ1-4; v_call: TRBV7-2; cdr3_aa: CASRAGSQFNEKLFF
j_call: TRBJ2-7; v_call: TRBV5-1; cdr3_aa: CASSLNRGQREQYF
j_call: TRBJ1-2; v_call: TRBV19; cdr3_aa: CASSIEVRQFRGYTF
j_call: TRBJ2-7; v_call: TRBV10-3; cdr3_aa: CAISGATETYEQYF
j_call: TRBJ1-2; v_call: TRBV27; cdr3_aa: CASTSRRGALHGYTF
j_call: TRBJ2-7; v_call: TRBV29-1; cdr3_aa: CSVALDRLYF
j_call: TRBJ1-1; v_call: TRBV20-1; cdr3_aa: CSARVRDQAFF
j_call: TRBJ1-2; v_call: TRBV9; cdr3_aa: CASSVDGGVFYGYTF
j_call: TRBJ2-3; v_call: TRBV5-1; cdr3_aa: CASSLGLLGGMDTQYF
j_call: TRBJ1-1; v_call: TRBV12-5; cdr3_aa: CASGNDRGNTEAFF
j_call: TRBJ1-3; v_call: TRBV25-1; cdr3_aa: CASRRGYGNTIYF